One sample yielded the 27 T cell receptor beta chains listed below, sequenced in a study of cytomegalovirus exposure and HLA in healthy donors. Researchers ran the PCR with 60 Vbeta and 13 Jbeta primers. Assay used: immunoSEQ multiplex PCR; TCRdb lists only in-frame clones, some missing. The table gives about 160,000 clones; the top ten clones make up approximately 2.3% of it. Sequenced sample: PBMCs. The receptors stem from a man aged 30 to 39 in good health and CMV-seronegative.

The genes are TRBV5-1 and TRBJ2-1; 7 nucleotides align to TRBD2. CDR1 and CDR2 (germline): SGHRS, YFSETQ. The CDR3 length is 15 residues. The J segment lost 3 bases and the V segment lost 0 bases, leaving 3 bases of the junction unmatched. The CDR3 region has the DNA TGCGCCAGCAGCTTGGGACTAGCTAGCTACAATGAGCAGTTCTTC. Encoded protein: CASSLGLASYNEQFF.

The rearrangement joins TRBV11-3 to TRBJ2-2, with D possibly TRBD1 on 6 matching bases. The germline V and J ends were trimmed by 4 bases and 7 bases, with 16 bases remaining between them. This CDR3 has 15 amino acids. Germline V gene sequence: CDR1 SGHNT, CDR2 YENEEA. Written as DNA, the CDR3 is TGTGCCAGCAGCTCGAACAGGGATCCAGGCGGGGAGCTGTTTTTT. This sequence encodes CASSSNRDPGGELFF.

The rearrangement links TRBV7-8 to TRBJ1-1, with 7 bases fitting TRBD1. CDR3 length equals 16 residues. Germline values: CDR1 SGHVS, CDR2 FQNEAQ. Trimming at V came to 3 bases and at J to 1 base, leaving 8 bases not matched to a gene. This CDR3 is CASSFGTATPNTEAFF. The CDR3 nucleotides are TGTGCCAGCAGCTTCGGGACAGCGACCCCGAACACTGAAGCTTTCTTT.

The chain couples TRBV6-5 to TRBJ1-2; D gene uncertain. This CDR3 is 14 amino acids long. Per the germline V gene, CDR1 is MNHEY and CDR2 is SVGAGI. V was shortened by 2 bases and J by 2 bases, with 9 bases between the two germline ends. The CDR3 reads CASSYVRENYGYTF. CDR3 nucleotides: TGTGCCAGCAGTTACGTACGGGAGAACTATGGCTACACCTTC.

The J gene is TRBJ2-7, the V gene TRBV18; 7 nucleotides match TRBD1. CDR3 size: 15 residues. Germline V gives CDR1 KGHSH, CDR2 LQKENI. The trim removed 6 bases at V and 2 bases at J, leaving 10 bases unmatched. The DNA of the CDR3 is TGTGCCAGCTCCCCTAGGACAGGATTCACCTACGAGCAGTACTTC. Translating it yields CASSPRTGFTYEQYF.

The chain joins TRBV6-5 to TRBJ2-1; 11 nucleotides match TRBD1. CDR1 MNHEY and CDR2 SVGAGI come from the germline V gene. The CDR3 runs 16 residues. V shed 2 bases, J shed 4 bases, and the junction held 4 bases outside the gene matches. CDR3 amino acids: CASSYGTGGGYNEQFF. The CDR3 DNA reads TGTGCCAGCAGTTACGGGACAGGGGGGGGGTACAATGAGCAGTTCTTC.

V usage is TRBV11-3 and J usage is TRBJ2-1, with 8 bases that match TRBD2. Germline lookup yields CDR1 SGHNT and CDR2 YENEEA. The CDR3 loop spans 17 amino acids. V shed 4 bases and J 6 bases; nucleotides not matched to a gene: 14. The CDR3 region is CASSSAIGGRLLNEQFF. Written as DNA, the CDR3 is TGTGCCAGCAGCTCAGCCATCGGCGGGAGGCTTCTCAATGAGCAGTTCTTC.

The chain combines TRBV29-1 with TRBJ2-1, with TRBD2 identical over 9 bases. CDR1 is SQVTM, CDR2 ANQGSEA, per germline. Losses at the gene ends were 7 bases for V and 7 bases for J; bases not matched to a gene: 11. The CDR3 contains 14 residues. This CDR3 is CSEEVASGNNEQFF. CDR3 DNA: TGCAGCGAGGAGGTGGCTAGCGGGAATAATGAGCAGTTCTTC.

The chain uses TRBV9 and TRBJ2-3; a possible D gene is TRBD1 (5 bases). Germline CDR1 SGDLS, CDR2 YYNGEE. The V gene lost 3 bases and the J gene lost 0 bases, with 5 bases spanning the gap. The CDR3 loop spans 13 amino acids. CDR3 sequence reads: CASSAGSTDTQYF. The DNA for the CDR3 is TGTGCCAGCAGCGCAGGGAGCACAGATACGCAGTATTTT. Complete variable domain (other parts from reference TRBV9 and TRBJ2-3): DSGVTQTPKHLITATGQRVTLRCSPRSGDLSVYWYQQSLDQGLQFLIQYYNGEERAKGNILERFSAQQFPDLHSELNLSSLELGDSALYFCASSAGSTDTQYFGPGTRLTVL.

The CDR3 region has the DNA TGTGCCAGCGAGTATCGGAATCAGCCCCAGCATTTT. Amino acids: CASEYRNQPQHF. V usage is TRBV28 and J usage is TRBJ1-5; D is unresolved. The CDR3 runs 12 residues. Germline CDR1 is MDHEN and CDR2 is SYDVKM. V lost 8 bases and J 4 bases, leaving 9 bases between the germline ends.

The chain employs TRBV7-8 and TRBJ2-3; the D is unclear. The CDR3 loop spans 14 amino acids. Trimming cost V 6 bases and J 1 base, with 11 bases left between them. Germline loops: CDR1 SGHVS, CDR2 FQNEAQ. The CDR3 reads CASRPRSGTDTQYF. DNA of the CDR3: TGTGCCAGCAGGCCACGTTCGGGCACAGATACGCAGTATTTT. Combining the CDR3 with reference TRBV7-8 and TRBJ2-3 gives the whole variable domain GAGVSQSPRYKVAKRGQDVALRCDPISGHVSLFWYQQALGQGPEFLTYFQNEAQLDKSGLPSDRFFAERPEGSVSTLKIQRTQQEDSAVYLCASRPRSGTDTQYFGPGTRLTVL.

This sequence joins TRBV7-8 and TRBJ2-7; D is ambiguous. The CDR3 is 12 amino acids. Trimming took 2 bases from V and 3 from J, leaving 5 bases between them. Germline CDR1 SGHVS, CDR2 FQNEAQ. Here the CDR3 DNA reads TGTGCCAGCAGCTTACAGGACTACGAGCAGTACTTC. It encodes CASSLQDYEQYF.

The gene calls are TRBV7-3 and TRBJ2-3; D gene ambiguous. Trimming left V 3 bases short and J 0 bases short, with 10 bases between. Per germline, CDR1 SGHTA and CDR2 FQGTGA. The CDR3 is 15 residues long. CDR3 nucleotide sequence: TGTGCCAGCAGCTTCGCCCCCGGGAGCACAGATACGCAGTATTTT. It translates to CASSFAPGSTDTQYF.

The rearrangement links TRBV28 to TRBJ1-1; 7 bases are a match to TRBD1. CDR1 is MDHEN and CDR2 is SYDVKM in the germline V gene. With 6 bases clipped from V and 1 base from J, the junction kept 5 bases outside the gene matches. The CDR3 totals 14 residues. The CDR3 nucleotides are TGTGCCAGCAGACGACAGGGAAGGAACACTGAAGCTTTCTTT. Translating it yields CASRRQGRNTEAFF.

The rearrangement uses TRBV14 and TRBJ2-5, with TRBD2 matching 9 bases. The V and J ends lost 4 bases and 4 bases, in that order; junction bases with no gene match: 13. CDR1 and CDR2 (germline): SGHDN, FVKESK. The CDR3 consists of 17 residues. CDR3 DNA: TGTGCCAGCAGCCTAGGGCGGATTAGCGGGGGCGGAGAGACCCAGTACTTC. Translation: CASSLGRISGGGETQYF.

The chain joins TRBV6-5 to TRBJ1-1; maybe TRBD1 (6 bases). This CDR3 has 15 amino acids. Germline V gives CDR1 MNHEY, CDR2 SVGAGI. V was clipped by 0 bases and J by 5 bases, with 13 bases between them. CDR3 nucleotides: TGTGCCAGCAGTTACTCGAGTCCAGGGGAGACTGAAGCTTTCTTT. It codes for CASSYSSPGETEAFF.

The chain combines TRBV7-9 with TRBJ1-4; 8 positions match TRBD1. V lost 5 bases to trimming and J lost 11 bases; unmatched junction nucleotides: 19. Germline V gene lookup returns CDR1 SEHNR and CDR2 FQNEAQ (reference sequence). This CDR3 is built from 17 residues. CDR3 in DNA: TGTGCCAGCAGCCCATCGACAGGGGTTAGGTTGATGGATAAACTGTTTTTT. Translating gives CASSPSTGVRLMDKLFF.

J is TRBJ2-3 and V is TRBV7-2; 9 bases are a match to TRBD2. Trimming took 5 bases from V and 4 from J; bases not matched to a gene: 7. This CDR3 region has 15 residues. Germline-derived CDR1 and CDR2 are SGHTA and FQGNSA. CDR3 amino acids: CASSPHSGSPDTQYF. Written as DNA, the CDR3 is TGTGCCAGCAGCCCCCATAGCGGGAGCCCAGATACGCAGTATTTT.

The CDR3, as DNA: TGCGCCAGCCGCACCAACCCGGGAACCCCGGAGACCCAGTACTTC. This encodes CASRTNPGTPETQYF. This chain connects TRBV10-2 to TRBJ2-5; a weak D match, TRBD2 (5 bases). The CDR3 spans 15 residues. V was clipped by 8 bases and J by 5 bases, with 21 bases between them. Germline CDR1 reads WSHSY; CDR2 reads SAAADI.

The chain couples TRBV7-2 to TRBJ2-7; 7 nucleotides line up with TRBD2. Germline V gives CDR1 SGHTA, CDR2 FQGNSA. The CDR3 contains 13 residues. V shed 8 bases and J 4 bases; nucleotides not matched to a gene: 8. In DNA, the CDR3 is TGTGCCAGCGGGACTGCGGGGGTATACGAGCAGTACTTC. Amino acids: CASGTAGVYEQYF.

The V and J genes are TRBV5-4 and TRBJ2-1, with D possibly matching TRBD1 (8 bases). CDR1 and CDR2 from the germline V gene are SGHNT and YYREEE (reference sequence). This CDR3 has 14 residues. Trimming took off 3 bases at V and 9 bases at J, with 16 bases between the two ends. The DNA of the CDR3 is TGTGCCAGCAGCTCACGGACAGGGAGGGGTGAGCAGTTCTTC. Translation gives CASSSRTGRGEQFF.

This chain uses TRBV6-5 with TRBJ1-1; maybe TRBD1 (5 bases). The germline V gene has CDR1 MNHEY and CDR2 SVGAGI. Trimming took 5 bases from V and 5 from J, leaving 18 bases between them. This CDR3 spans 15 amino acids. CDR3 loop: CASSPHDRGWTEAFF. The CDR3 DNA reads as TGTGCCAGCAGTCCTCACGACCGGGGGTGGACTGAAGCTTTCTTT.

The chain carries TRBV5-1 and TRBJ1-1, with 9 bases aligning to TRBD1. The V and J ends lost 4 bases and 2 bases, in that order; junction bases with no gene match: 6. Germline CDR1 SGHRS, CDR2 YFSETQ. The CDR3 contains 15 residues. The CDR3: CASSTYTGGNTEAFF. CDR3 nucleotides: TGCGCCAGCAGCACCTATACAGGGGGCAACACTGAAGCTTTCTTT.

J is TRBJ1-2 and V is TRBV25-1; 11 bases map to TRBD1. In germline, CDR1 is MGHDK, CDR2 SYGVNS. V was clipped by 2 bases and J by 11 bases; unmatched bases: 4. The CDR3 loop spans 13 amino acids. CDR3 DNA: TGTGCCAGCAGTGAACGGGACAGGGGGAGTTACACCTTC. It codes for CASSERDRGSYTF.

This sequence joins TRBV25-1 and TRBJ2-3; perhaps TRBD2 as D (5 bases). This CDR3 comprises 12 residues. The V gene lost 3 bases and the J gene lost 8 bases, with 9 bases spanning the gap. The germline gives CDR1 MGHDK, CDR2 SYGVNS. The chain's CDR3 is CASSEVRGTQYF. The CDR3 nucleotides are TGTGCCAGCAGTGAGGTACGGGGTACGCAGTATTTT.

The rearrangement links TRBV5-6 to TRBJ1-2; 11 nucleotides match TRBD1. Germline trimming cut 6 bases from V and 3 bases from J; bases unmatched to any gene: 16. CDR3 length: 18 amino acids. Germline V gives CDR1 SGHDT, CDR2 YYEEEE. CDR3 nucleotide sequence: TGTGCCAGCAACATTCGGAGGGACAGGGGGTTTTTTGACTATGGCTACACCTTC. Protein: CASNIRRDRGFFDYGYTF.

CDR3 protein: CASSQDLRTRNTGELFF. Written as DNA, the CDR3 is TGCGCCAGCAGCCAAGATCTTCGGACTCGTAACACCGGGGAGCTGTTTTTT. This chain joins TRBV4-1 and TRBJ2-2, with D tentatively TRBD2 (5 bases). Germline CDR1 and CDR2: MGHRA and YSYEKL. Trimming took off 0 bases at V and 2 bases at J, with 13 bases between the two ends. The CDR3 is made up of 17 amino acids.